The 6 T cell receptor beta chains in this list originate from one sample, sequenced in a study of blood T cell repertoires in COVID-19. Clones were read by immunoSEQ multiplex PCR, and TCRdb kept only the in-frame ones, dropping some. The sample has some 330,000 clones, approximately 87% seen once. Sequenced input: peripheral blood. The receptors come from a woman in her 50s with active or convalescent COVID-19.

The chain is built from TRBV5-1 and TRBJ2-1; TRBD2 is a possible D gene (5 bases). Trimming pared 1 base from V and 7 bases from J, leaving 15 bases between. The CDR3 runs 15 residues. CDR1 and CDR2 from the germline V gene are SGHRS and YFSETQ. The CDR3 here is CASSLSGSGWNEQFF. CDR3 sequence (DNA): TGCGCCAGCAGCTTGAGCGGATCGGGTTGGAATGAGCAGTTCTTC.

CDR3 bases: TGCAGCGTCCTTAAATTCGACAGCTATGGCTACACCTTC. The encoded protein is CSVLKFDSYGYTF. V and J are TRBV29-1 and TRBJ1-2; the D gene is possibly TRBD1 (5 bases). The CDR3 runs to 13 residues. The germline V gene has CDR1 SQVTM and CDR2 ANQGSEA. V dropped 6 bases and J dropped 4 bases, with 15 bases sitting between them.

The chain links TRBV27 to TRBJ2-7; 10 nucleotides match TRBD1. The J segment lost 6 bases and the V segment lost 5 bases, leaving 10 bases of the junction unmatched. The germline gives CDR1 MNHEY, CDR2 SMNVEV (reference sequence). There are 15 residues in the CDR3. The CDR3: CASSLKGQGRFEQYF. For the CDR3, the DNA is TGTGCCAGCAGTCTAAAGGGACAGGGGAGGTTCGAGCAGTACTTC.

The genes are TRBV5-1 and TRBJ1-1; D remains ambiguous. The CDR3 totals 16 residues. With 0 bases removed from V and 10 bases from J, the gap between germline ends came to 22 bases. Per the germline V gene, CDR1 is SGHRS and CDR2 is YFSETQ. The CDR3 DNA reads TGCGCCAGCAGCTTGGGCCCCAACCGGGAGGGAGTCCCAGCTTTCTTT. Protein product: CASSLGPNREGVPAFF. Filled out from reference TRBV5-1 and TRBJ1-1, the complete variable domain reads KAGVTQTPRYLIKTRGQQVTLSCSPISGHRSVSWYQQTPGQGLQFLFEYFSETQRNKGNFPGRFSGRQFSNSRSEMNVSTLELGDSALYLCASSLGPNREGVPAFFGQGTRLTVV.

The sample holds one count of this clone. This sequence joins TRBV21-1 and TRBJ1-1; the D call of TRBD1 is as the table states it, not checked on the DNA. TRBV21-1 is designated a pseudogene. The CDR3 spans 14 residues. CDR3 amino acids: CATSGDSTNTEAFF. CDR3 in DNA: TGTGCCACTTCGGGTGACAGCACGAACACTGAAGCTTTCTTT.

The chain carries TRBV4-1 and TRBJ1-2, with no clear D. The germline CDR1 and CDR2 sequences are MGHRA and YSYEKL. The CDR3 is made up of 16 amino acids. V was clipped by 0 bases and J by 7 bases, with 18 bases between them. In nucleotides, the CDR3 is TGCGCCAGCAGCCAAGATACGGGCGGGGTTTCCGGTGGCTACACCTTC. Protein: CASSQDTGGVSGGYTF.